Ten or more counts support the clone carrying this TCR beta chain. Its target is not known. This sample is drawn from a study of CD8+CD57+ T cells in acquired aplastic anemia. Regarding the study as a whole: Overlapping CD8+ CDR3 repertoires of patients and controls contained under 30 shared sequences.

Profiling that covered TCR beta VDJ and CDR3 relied on genomic DNA as its template. Each CDR3 protein is one row after TCRdb ran MiXCR on the reads. The data show 200,000 to 250,000 distinct CDR3 sequences, 30% to 40% seen once. The ends lost 5 bases at V and 1 base at J; junction bases unmatched: 0. CDR3 length equals 13 residues. Germline V gives CDR1 DFQATT, CDR2 SNEGSKA (reference sequence). The sequenced sample consisted of sorted CD4+, CD8+, or CD8+CD57+ T cells (not recorded which) from PBMCs. This TCR came from a human donor in good health, serving as a control. The chain carries TRBV20-1 and TRBJ2-3; 10 bases agree with TRBD2. The CDR3 DNA sequence: TGCAGTGCTCTAGCGGGGGGCACAGATACGCAGTATTTT. Translated: CSALAGGTDTQYF.